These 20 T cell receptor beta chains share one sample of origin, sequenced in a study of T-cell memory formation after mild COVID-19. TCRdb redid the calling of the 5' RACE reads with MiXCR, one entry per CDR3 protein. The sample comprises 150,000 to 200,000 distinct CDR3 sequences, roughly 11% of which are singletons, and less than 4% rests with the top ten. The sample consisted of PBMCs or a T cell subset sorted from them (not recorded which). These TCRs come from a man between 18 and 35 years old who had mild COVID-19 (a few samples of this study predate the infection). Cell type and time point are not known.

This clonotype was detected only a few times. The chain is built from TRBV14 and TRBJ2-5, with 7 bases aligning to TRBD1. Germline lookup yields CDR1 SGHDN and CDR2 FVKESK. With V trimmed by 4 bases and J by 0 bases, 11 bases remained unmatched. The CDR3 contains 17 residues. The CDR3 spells CASSPTPRDSYQETQYF. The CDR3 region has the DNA TGTGCCAGCAGCCCGACCCCCCGGGACAGCTACCAAGAGACCCAGTACTTC.

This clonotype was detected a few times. The CDR3 DNA reads TGTGCCACCTTAAGTGCGTCGTCCTACGAGCAGTACGTC. Protein product: CATLSASSYEQYV. The gene calls are TRBV10-3 and TRBJ2-7; no clear D gene. Germline CDR1 and CDR2: ENHRY and SYGVKD. V lost 10 bases and J 1 base, leaving 14 bases between the germline ends. The CDR3 is 13 amino acids.

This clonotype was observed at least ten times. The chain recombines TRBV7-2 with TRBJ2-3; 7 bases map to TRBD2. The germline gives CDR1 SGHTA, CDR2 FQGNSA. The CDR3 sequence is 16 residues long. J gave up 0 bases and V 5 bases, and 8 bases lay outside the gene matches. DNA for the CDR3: TGTGCCAGCAGCCTCCCGGGCGGGGGAAGCACAGATACGCAGTATTTT. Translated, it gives CASSLPGGGSTDTQYF. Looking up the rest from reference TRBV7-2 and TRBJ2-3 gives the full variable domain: GAGVSQSPSNKVTEKGKDVELRCDPISGHTALYWYRQSLGQGLEFLIYFQGNSAPDKSGLPSDRFSAERTGGSVSTLTIQRTQQEDSAVYLCASSLPGGGSTDTQYFGPGTRLTVL.

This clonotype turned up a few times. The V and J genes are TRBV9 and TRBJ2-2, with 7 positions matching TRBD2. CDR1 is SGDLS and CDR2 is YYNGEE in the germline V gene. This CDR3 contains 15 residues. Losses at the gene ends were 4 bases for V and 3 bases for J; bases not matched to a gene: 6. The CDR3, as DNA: TGTGCCAGCAGCCTAAGCGGGGAGCACACCGGGGAGCTGTTTTTT. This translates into CASSLSGEHTGELFF. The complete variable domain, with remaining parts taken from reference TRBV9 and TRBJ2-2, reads DSGVTQTPKHLITATGQRVTLRCSPRSGDLSVYWYQQSLDQGLQFLIQYYNGEERAKGNILERFSAQQFPDLHSELNLSSLELGDSALYFCASSLSGEHTGELFFGEGSRLTVL.

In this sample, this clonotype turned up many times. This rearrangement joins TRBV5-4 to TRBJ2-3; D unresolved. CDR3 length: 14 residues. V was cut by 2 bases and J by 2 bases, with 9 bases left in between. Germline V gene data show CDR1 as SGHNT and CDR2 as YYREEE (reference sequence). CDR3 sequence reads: CASSFPEITDTQYF. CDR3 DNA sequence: TGTGCCAGCAGCTTTCCCGAGATCACAGATACGCAGTATTTT.

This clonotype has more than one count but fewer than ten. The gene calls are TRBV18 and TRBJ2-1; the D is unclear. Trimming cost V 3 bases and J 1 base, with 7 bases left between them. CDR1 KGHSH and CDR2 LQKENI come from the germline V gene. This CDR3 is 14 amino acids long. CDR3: CASSPPVSYNEQFF. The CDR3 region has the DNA TGTGCCAGCTCACCCCCTGTATCCTACAATGAGCAGTTCTTC.

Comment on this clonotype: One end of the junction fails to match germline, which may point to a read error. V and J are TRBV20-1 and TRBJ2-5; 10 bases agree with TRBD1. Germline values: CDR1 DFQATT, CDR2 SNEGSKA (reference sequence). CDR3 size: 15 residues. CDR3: CSASDRGLGQESQYF. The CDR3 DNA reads TGCAGTGCTAGCGACAGGGGGCTTGGCCAAGAGAGCCAGTACTTC.

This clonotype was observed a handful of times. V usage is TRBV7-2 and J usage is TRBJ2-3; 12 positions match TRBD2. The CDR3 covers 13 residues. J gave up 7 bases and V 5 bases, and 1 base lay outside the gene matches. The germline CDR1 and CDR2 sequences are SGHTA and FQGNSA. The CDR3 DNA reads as TGTGCCAGCAGCCGGACTAGCGGGAATACGCAGTATTTT. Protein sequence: CASSRTSGNTQYF.

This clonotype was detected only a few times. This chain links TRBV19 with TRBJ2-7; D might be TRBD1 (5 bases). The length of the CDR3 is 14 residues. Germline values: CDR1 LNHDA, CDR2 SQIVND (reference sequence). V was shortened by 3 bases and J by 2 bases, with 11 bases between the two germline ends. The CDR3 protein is CASSISPGTYEQYF. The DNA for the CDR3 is TGTGCCAGTAGTATTAGTCCAGGGACCTACGAGCAGTACTTC.

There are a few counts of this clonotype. The CDR3 loop is CSVEHGTDYGYTF. Here the CDR3 DNA reads TGCAGCGTTGAACATGGGACCGACTATGGCTACACCTTC. V and J are TRBV29-1 and TRBJ1-2, with D possibly matching TRBD1 (5 bases). Germline CDR1 and CDR2: SQVTM and ANQGSEA. This CDR3 region has 13 residues. The V and J ends lost 2 bases and 3 bases respectively, with 10 bases between them.

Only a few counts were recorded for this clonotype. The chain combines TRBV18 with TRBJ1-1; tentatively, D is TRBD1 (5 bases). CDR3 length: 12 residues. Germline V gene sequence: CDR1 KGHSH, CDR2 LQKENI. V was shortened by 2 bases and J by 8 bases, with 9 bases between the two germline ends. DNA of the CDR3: TGTGCCAGCTCACCAGGCGGGGGGGAAGCTTTCTTT. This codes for CASSPGGGEAFF.

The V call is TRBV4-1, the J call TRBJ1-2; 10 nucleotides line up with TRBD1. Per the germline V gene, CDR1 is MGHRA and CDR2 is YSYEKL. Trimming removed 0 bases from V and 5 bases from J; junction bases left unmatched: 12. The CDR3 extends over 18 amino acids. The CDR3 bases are TGCGCCAGCAGCCAAGACCGGGACAGGGGTTTGCGGTCGTATGGCTACACCTTC. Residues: CASSQDRDRGLRSYGYTF.

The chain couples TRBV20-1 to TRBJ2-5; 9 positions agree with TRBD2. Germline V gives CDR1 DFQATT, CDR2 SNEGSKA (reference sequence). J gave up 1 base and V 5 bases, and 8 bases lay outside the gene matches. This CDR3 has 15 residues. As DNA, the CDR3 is TGCAGTGCTCACCCCCGCGGGGGGGCCCAAGAGACCCAGTACTTC. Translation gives CSAHPRGGAQETQYF.

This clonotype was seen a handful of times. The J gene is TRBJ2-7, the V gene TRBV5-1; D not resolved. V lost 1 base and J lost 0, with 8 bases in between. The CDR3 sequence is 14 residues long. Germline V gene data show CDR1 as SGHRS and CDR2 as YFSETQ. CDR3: CASSLSGLSYEQYF. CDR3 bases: TGCGCCAGCAGCTTGTCCGGCCTCTCCTACGAGCAGTACTTC.

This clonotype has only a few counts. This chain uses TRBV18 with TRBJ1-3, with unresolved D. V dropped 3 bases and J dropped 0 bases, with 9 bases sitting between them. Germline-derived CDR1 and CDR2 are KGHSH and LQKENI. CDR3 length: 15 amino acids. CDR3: CASSPYSDSGNTIYF. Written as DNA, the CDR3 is TGTGCCAGCTCACCCTATTCCGACTCTGGAAACACCATATATTTT.

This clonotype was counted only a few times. The CDR3 loop is CSGYSTSGGISTDTQYF. In DNA form, the CDR3 reads TGCAGCGGCTATTCAACTAGCGGGGGGATCAGCACAGATACGCAGTATTTT. The chain has TRBV29-1 and TRBJ2-3, with 12 bases that match TRBD2. The V and J ends lost 7 bases and 0 bases, in that order; junction bases with no gene match: 11. CDR3 length: 17 amino acids. Germline values: CDR1 SQVTM, CDR2 ANQGSEA.

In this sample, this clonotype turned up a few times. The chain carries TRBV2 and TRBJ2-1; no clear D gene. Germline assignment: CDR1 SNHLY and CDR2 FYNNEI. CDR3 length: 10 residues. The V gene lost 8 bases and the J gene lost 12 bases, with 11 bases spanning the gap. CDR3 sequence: CASGDLPQFF. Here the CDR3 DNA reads TGTGCCAGCGGCGACCTCCCGCAGTTCTTC. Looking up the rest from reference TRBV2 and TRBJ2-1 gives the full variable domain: EPEVTQTPSHQVTQMGQEVILRCVPISNHLYFYWYRQILGQKVEFLVSFYNNEISEKSEIFDDQFSVERPDGSNFTLKIRSTKLEDSAMYFCASGDLPQFFGPGTRLTVL.

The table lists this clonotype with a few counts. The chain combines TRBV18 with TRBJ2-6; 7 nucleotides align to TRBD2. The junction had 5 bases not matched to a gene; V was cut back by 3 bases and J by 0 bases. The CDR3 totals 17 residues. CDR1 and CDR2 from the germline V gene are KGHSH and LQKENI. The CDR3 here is CASSPRLASSGANVLTF. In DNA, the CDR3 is TGTGCCAGCTCACCCCGACTAGCCTCCTCTGGGGCCAACGTCCTGACTTTC.

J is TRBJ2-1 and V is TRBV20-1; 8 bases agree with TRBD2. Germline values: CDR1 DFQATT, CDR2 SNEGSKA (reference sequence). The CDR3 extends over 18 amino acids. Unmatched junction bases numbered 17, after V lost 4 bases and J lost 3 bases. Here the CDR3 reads CSATQSGYGTSYYNEQFF. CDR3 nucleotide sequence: TGCAGTGCTACACAGTCTGGATACGGGACTAGTTACTACAATGAGCAGTTCTTC.

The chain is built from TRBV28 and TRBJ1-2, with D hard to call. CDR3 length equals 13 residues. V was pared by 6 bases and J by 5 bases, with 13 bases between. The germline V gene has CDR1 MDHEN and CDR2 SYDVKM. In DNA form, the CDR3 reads TGTGCCAGCAGCATCCAAACGAAGTATGGCTACACCTTC. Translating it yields CASSIQTKYGYTF.